One sample yielded the 5 T cell receptor beta chains listed below, sequenced in a study of a mutant IDH1 vaccine in newly diagnosed glioma. These receptors have no known antigen. Noted time point: week 11, during vaccination. A single vaccine dose contained 300 ug of mutant IDH1 20-mer peptide, and topical imiquimod was used with it. Sequencing used immunoSEQ multiplex PCR; TCRdb keeps in-frame clones, though not all of them. This sample has 35,000 to 45,000 clones, with 75% to 90% found just once. Sequenced here: peripheral blood mononuclear cells (PBMCs), sampled from a glioma patient whose treatment included an IDH1 peptide vaccine. Receptor source: a woman in her 30s with glioma. Some clones in this sample may be carry-over from other donors' samples.

The chain carries TRBV11-3 and TRBJ2-7, with 8 bases fitting TRBD1. Trimming cost V 5 bases and J 2 bases; bases outside gene matches: 5. The CDR3 length is 14 residues. CDR1 is SGHNT and CDR2 is YENEEA in the germline V gene. The CDR3 loop reads CASSPGQAAYEQYF. As DNA, the CDR3 is TGTGCCAGCAGCCCGGGACAGGCAGCCTACGAGCAGTACTTC.

This sequence joins TRBV7-9 and TRBJ2-1; D possibly uses TRBD1 or TRBD2 (5 bases each). V was cut by 3 bases and J by 10 bases, with 13 bases left in between. CDR3 size: 13 residues. In germline, CDR1 is SEHNR, CDR2 FQNEAQ (reference sequence). DNA for the CDR3: TGTGCCAGCAGCTTGGGTTCAGGGACCGAGCAGTTCTTC. Translated: CASSLGSGTEQFF.

V and J are TRBV4-1 and TRBJ2-7; 10 bases line up with TRBD2. The CDR3 is 17 amino acids. CDR1 is MGHRA, CDR2 YSYEKL, per germline. The V gene end was trimmed by 1 base and the J gene end by 3 bases; junction bases not matched to a gene: 9. The CDR3 loop is CASSQGVMSSGSYEQYF. The CDR3 coding sequence is TGCGCCAGCAGCCAAGGGGTTATGTCTAGCGGGAGCTACGAGCAGTACTTC.

V usage is TRBV29-1 and J usage is TRBJ2-4; 9 positions match TRBD1. The J segment lost 2 bases and the V segment lost 6 bases, leaving 5 bases of the junction unmatched. CDR1 SQVTM and CDR2 ANQGSEA come from the germline V gene. There are 14 residues in the CDR3. The CDR3 sequence: CSVSGQGTKNIQYF. The CDR3 DNA reads TGCAGCGTCTCCGGACAGGGGACCAAAAACATTCAGTACTTC.

The chain uses TRBV5-6 and TRBJ1-2; 7 bases are shared with TRBD1. V shed 0 bases and J 3 bases; nucleotides not matched to a gene: 5. Germline CDR1 SGHDT, CDR2 YYEEEE. CDR3 length: 15 residues. Written as DNA, the CDR3 is TGTGCCAGCAGCTTGGCAGGAGGGGGCTACTATGGCTACACCTTC. Protein: CASSLAGGGYYGYTF.